The 26 T cell receptor beta chains below come from one sample, sequenced in a study of blood T cells in healthy people across ages. A sample-barcoded 5' primer and a J-beta primer mix were used in a second PCR of roughly 6 to 11 cycles. TCRdb analysed the 5' RACE reads with MiXCR anew, one entry per CDR3 protein. The sample lists 1.5 million to 1.8 million distinct CDR3 sequences; roughly two fifths were seen once. The sample was blood. These receptors came from a woman younger than 30 in good health.

This sequence joins TRBV7-2 and TRBJ2-1; TRBD2 matches 9 bases. The V gene's germline CDR1 is SGHTA and CDR2 FQGNSA. Losses at the gene ends were 3 bases for V and 1 base for J; bases not matched to a gene: 10. The CDR3 totals 18 residues. The CDR3 loop reads CASSFLAGAASSYNEQFF. Here the CDR3 DNA reads TGTGCCAGCAGCTTTTTAGCGGGAGCGGCGTCTTCCTACAATGAGCAGTTCTTC.

This rearrangement joins TRBV2 to TRBJ2-2, with D perhaps TRBD2 (6 bases). CDR3 length: 13 residues. The V gene's germline CDR1 is SNHLY and CDR2 FYNNEI. The V end lost 10 bases, the J end lost 2 bases, and 11 bases lay between the germline ends. CDR3 DNA sequence: TGTGCCACTTGGCGGGATAACACCGGGGAGCTGTTTTTT. As protein: CATWRDNTGELFF.

This clonotype was found a few times. V gene TRBV28 combines with J gene TRBJ2-1; TRBD2 is a possible D gene (5 bases). CDR1 and CDR2 from the germline V gene are MDHEN and SYDVKM. The germline V and J ends were trimmed by 7 bases and 3 bases, with 13 bases remaining between them. This CDR3 has 14 amino acids. Written as DNA, the CDR3 is TGTGCCAGCACAACACCGGGAAACTACAATGAGCAGTTCTTC. It encodes CASTTPGNYNEQFF.

The chain uses TRBV20-1 and TRBJ2-7, with 16 bases that match TRBD2. Unmatched junction bases numbered 7, after V lost 6 bases and J lost 2 bases. This CDR3 has 16 amino acids. Germline CDR1 and CDR2: DFQATT and SNEGSKA (reference sequence). CDR3 in DNA: TGCAGTGCCGCCGGGACTAGCGGGAGGGTCACCTACGAGCAGTACTTC. Encoded protein: CSAAGTSGRVTYEQYF.

The chain employs TRBV25-1 and TRBJ2-7; D possibly corresponds to TRBD1 (6 bases). The V and J ends lost 7 bases and 9 bases respectively, with 25 bases between them. The CDR3 sequence is 15 residues long. Germline V gene sequence: CDR1 MGHDK, CDR2 SYGVNS. CDR3 DNA: TGTGCCAGCACCCAGAGCCCCCAGGGACATTCCGGGCAGTACTTC. Translating it yields CASTQSPQGHSGQYF.

This chain uses TRBV3-1 with TRBJ2-7; 7 bases are a match to TRBD1. CDR1 and CDR2 from the germline V gene are LGHDT and YNNKEL (reference sequence). With V trimmed by 4 bases and J by 4 bases, 13 bases remained unmatched. This CDR3 spans 16 amino acids. The CDR3 spells CASSRYWTGGLYEQYF. The CDR3, as DNA: TGTGCCAGCAGCCGGTACTGGACAGGTGGATTATACGAGCAGTACTTC.

The chain combines TRBV6-1 with TRBJ2-4; D unclear. There are 15 residues in the CDR3. CDR1 and CDR2 from the germline V gene are MNHNS and SASEGT. Trimming cost V 3 bases and J 0 bases, with 9 bases left between them. In DNA, the CDR3 is TGTGCCAGCAGTGACGGAGATCTAGCCAAAAACATTCAGTACTTC. It is translated as CASSDGDLAKNIQYF.

This chain links TRBV14 with TRBJ2-7; TRBD1 matches 7 bases. Germline CDR1 is SGHDN and CDR2 is FVKESK. This CDR3 region has 15 residues. V lost 1 base and J lost 1; bases outside the gene matches: 4. In nucleotides, the CDR3 is TGTGCCAGCAGCCAAGGACAGGGAGAGTCCTACGAGCAGTACTTC. Its protein product is CASSQGQGESYEQYF.

This clonotype was counted a few times. The gene calls are TRBV6-1 and TRBJ2-5, with D possibly being TRBD2 (5 bases). V shed 8 bases and J shed 3 bases, with 10 bases lying between them. This CDR3 spans 12 amino acids. Germline V lookup: CDR1 MNHNS, CDR2 SASEGT. The CDR3 DNA reads TGTGCCAGCTGGACTTTGAAAGAGACCCAGTACTTC. Translated, it gives CASWTLKETQYF.

The chain employs TRBV25-1 and TRBJ2-7; 7 positions agree with TRBD2. Trimming removed 1 base from V and 0 bases from J; junction bases left unmatched: 6. Germline V gives CDR1 MGHDK, CDR2 SYGVNS. The CDR3 contains 16 residues. CDR3 sequence: CASSELGRGSSYEQYF. Here the CDR3 DNA reads TGTGCCAGCAGTGAATTGGGGCGGGGGAGCTCCTACGAGCAGTACTTC.

This clonotype occurred many times. The rearrangement uses TRBV6-2 or TRBV6-3 and TRBJ2-7; D call uncertain. V was shortened by 6 bases and J by 3 bases, with 6 bases between the two germline ends. The germline CDR1 and CDR2 sequences are MNHEY and SVGEGT. The CDR3 consists of 11 residues. CDR3 in amino acids: CASSRNYEQYF. The CDR3 nucleotides read TGTGCCAGCAGCCGGAACTACGAGCAGTACTTC.

V and J are TRBV29-1 and TRBJ1-4, with 11 bases matching TRBD1. Germline V CDR1 and CDR2: SQVTM, ANQGSEA. The CDR3 has 16 residues. J lost 8 bases, V lost 0 bases, and 8 bases had no gene match. The CDR3 loop is CSVEEPPGTGGEKLFF. The CDR3 DNA reads TGCAGCGTTGAAGAGCCTCCGGGGACAGGGGGAGAAAAACTGTTTTTT.

The rearrangement joins TRBV7-8 to TRBJ1-2; D is ambiguous. Germline CDR1 is SGHVS and CDR2 is FQNEAQ. The CDR3 totals 14 residues. V was trimmed by 2 bases and J by 4 bases, leaving 11 bases between them. CDR3 sequence: CASSLRYGLYGYTF. DNA for the CDR3: TGTGCCAGCAGCTTACGATACGGACTCTATGGCTACACCTTC.

CDR3 DNA: TGCAGCGTTGAAGATGAGTGGGACAGGGGGACAGATACGCAGTATTTT. Translation: CSVEDEWDRGTDTQYF. The chain employs TRBV29-1 and TRBJ2-3; 11 nucleotides match TRBD1. The CDR3 contains 16 residues. The V segment lost 0 bases and the J segment 3 bases; nucleotides outside the gene matches: 5. Per germline, CDR1 SQVTM and CDR2 ANQGSEA.

The chain links TRBV30 to TRBJ2-5; a weak D match, TRBD2 (7 bases). The J call is in doubt because the DNA end fits TRBJ2-7 better. Germline V lookup: CDR1 GTSNPN, CDR2 SVGIG (reference sequence). This CDR3 comprises 14 residues. The CDR3 DNA follows: TGTGCCTGGGAGACAGGACTAGTTCGATACGAGCAGTACTTC. Translated, it gives CAWETGLVRYEQYF.

This clonotype came up a few times. V and J are TRBV20-1 and TRBJ1-1; D is perhaps TRBD1 (6 bases). Germline V gene sequence: CDR1 DFQATT, CDR2 SNEGSKA (reference sequence). This CDR3 comprises 14 residues. Trimming took 5 bases from V and 3 from J, leaving 16 bases between them. CDR3 protein: CSASQPTGHTEAFF. In DNA, the CDR3 is TGCAGTGCTTCGCAACCCACAGGGCACACTGAAGCTTTCTTT.

This sequence joins TRBV20-1 and TRBJ1-1; 10 nucleotides agree with TRBD1. The CDR3 is made up of 13 amino acids. Germline CDR1 is DFQATT and CDR2 is SNEGSKA (reference sequence). V shed 2 bases, J shed 8 bases, and the junction held 5 bases outside the gene matches. The CDR3 region has the DNA TGCAGTGCTAGATCGGGACAGGGGATCGAAGCTTTCTTT. This translates into CSARSGQGIEAFF.

V gene TRBV6-2 or TRBV6-3 combines with J gene TRBJ1-2; D gene unclear. Germline values: CDR1 MNHEY, CDR2 SVGEGT. V was pared by 6 bases and J by 10 bases, with 12 bases between. The CDR3 has 11 residues. This chain's CDR3 is CASRAIGVYTF. For the CDR3, the DNA is TGTGCCAGCAGGGCGATCGGGGTCTACACCTTC.

This chain connects TRBV12-3 or TRBV12-4 to TRBJ2-1, with 9 bases identical to TRBD2. J gave up 13 bases and V 5 bases, and 3 bases lay outside the gene matches. CDR3 length: 11 residues. The CDR3 loop is CASSTTSGQFF. CDR3 in DNA: TGTGCCAGCAGTACGACTAGCGGCCAGTTCTTC.

This clonotype was observed at least ten times. This chain links TRBV7-2 with TRBJ2-5; no firm D call. Germline CDR1 is SGHTA and CDR2 is FQGNSA. Trimming removed 5 bases from V and 1 base from J, with 8 bases in between. The length of the CDR3 is 13 residues. The CDR3 DNA sequence: TGTGCCAGCAGCGTCAGCCTCCAAGAGACCCAGTACTTC. Amino acid sequence: CASSVSLQETQYF.

To note about this clonotype: Relative to the germline gene, one junction end is altered; a read error may explain this. This sequence joins TRBV9 and TRBJ1-5, with D maybe TRBD1 (5 bases). Germline V gives CDR1 SGDLS, CDR2 YYNGEE. The length of the CDR3 is 15 residues. CDR3 loop: CASSVDLGANQPQHF. CDR3 bases: TGCGCCAGCAGCGTAGATCTAGGGGCGAATCAGCCCCAGCATTTT.

This clonotype occurred a few times. The rearrangement uses TRBV6-5 and TRBJ1-2; unclear D gene. This CDR3 is built from 14 residues. Germline V gives CDR1 MNHEY, CDR2 SVGAGI. V was cut by 7 bases and J by 1 base, with 13 bases left in between. The CDR3 bases are TGTGCCAGCACCCGCGACACCGTTAACTATGGCTACACCTTC. Encoded protein: CASTRDTVNYGYTF.

V and J are TRBV5-6 and TRBJ2-3, with TRBD2 as a possible D gene (6 bases). Germline V gene sequence: CDR1 SGHDT, CDR2 YYEEEE. Trimming took 3 bases from V and 2 from J, leaving 13 bases between them. The CDR3 totals 15 residues. The CDR3 reads CASSSRGALTDTQYF. CDR3 coding DNA: TGTGCCAGCAGCTCGCGGGGCGCCCTCACAGATACGCAGTATTTT.

The table lists this clonotype with a few counts. The chain uses TRBV10-3 and TRBJ2-7, with D unclear. Trimming removed 6 bases at V and 3 bases at J, with 12 bases between. Germline V gene lookup returns CDR1 ENHRY and CDR2 SYGVKD. The length of the CDR3 is 13 residues. Written as DNA, the CDR3 is TGTGCCATCAGGGACGCGCAAAACTACGAGCAGTACTTC. Amino acid sequence: CAIRDAQNYEQYF.

This chain connects TRBV27 to TRBJ2-7; TRBD1 might be the D (6 bases). This CDR3 comprises 14 residues. Trimming shortened V by 0 bases and J by 4 bases, and 10 bases separated the two germline ends. Germline V lookup: CDR1 MNHEY, CDR2 SMNVEV (reference sequence). The CDR3 spells CASSLSRDIYEQYF. CDR3 nucleotides: TGTGCCAGCAGTTTATCCCGGGACATATACGAGCAGTACTTC.

This clonotype was counted once. The chain links TRBV30 to TRBJ2-1, with D possibly matching TRBD1 (5 bases). The CDR3 sequence is 16 residues long. CDR1 and CDR2 (germline): GTSNPN, SVGIG (reference sequence). Between the trimmed V and J ends, which lost 6 bases and 5 bases, there was a span of 23 bases. This CDR3 reads CACPTVPIGANNEQFF. Written as DNA, the CDR3 is TGTGCCTGCCCGACAGTACCAATTGGGGCTAACAATGAGCAGTTCTTC. Full variable domain (outside the CDR3, taken from reference TRBV30 and TRBJ2-1): SQTIHQWPATLVQPVGSPLSLECTVEGTSNPNLYWYRQAAGRGLQLLFYSVGIGQISSEVPQNLSASRPQDRQFILSSKKLLLSDSGFYLCACPTVPIGANNEQFFGPGTRLTVL.